This T cell receptor beta chain was sequenced for a study of T cell clones after liver transplantation. This clone has just one count. Profiling relied on immunoSEQ multiplex PCR, and the TCRdb table lists in-frame clones only, not all of them. This sample yields tens of thousands of clones, of which 83% are seen a single time; less than 3.5% belongs to the top ten. The source is a human patient who received a liver transplant. Some T cells may be graft donor cells. The sample here was CD4+ T cells from blood, taken at the 22-month timepoint.

CDR3 sequence reads: CASSLVGLNTGELFF. CDR3 coding DNA: TGTGCCAGCAGCTTAGTTGGTCTTAACACCGGGGAGCTGTTTTTT. The chain combines TRBV7-2 with TRBJ2-2; D gene uncertain. The CDR3 contains 15 residues. The germline V gene has CDR1 SGHTA and CDR2 FQGNSA. Trimming pared 1 base from V and 2 bases from J, leaving 8 bases between.